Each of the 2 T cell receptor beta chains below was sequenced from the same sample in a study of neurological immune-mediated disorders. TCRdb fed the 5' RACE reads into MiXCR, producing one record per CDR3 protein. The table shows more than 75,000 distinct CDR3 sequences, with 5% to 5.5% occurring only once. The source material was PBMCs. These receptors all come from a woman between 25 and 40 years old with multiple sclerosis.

In DNA form, the CDR3 reads TGTGCCATCAGTAATCCCGGACAGGGAAGCCACGAGCAGTACTTC. Its translation: CAISNPGQGSHEQYF. The chain carries TRBV10-3 and TRBJ2-7; 8 bases are shared with TRBD1. Germline loops: CDR1 ENHRY, CDR2 SYGVKD. This CDR3 has 15 residues. With 5 bases clipped from V and 5 bases from J, the junction kept 11 bases outside the gene matches.

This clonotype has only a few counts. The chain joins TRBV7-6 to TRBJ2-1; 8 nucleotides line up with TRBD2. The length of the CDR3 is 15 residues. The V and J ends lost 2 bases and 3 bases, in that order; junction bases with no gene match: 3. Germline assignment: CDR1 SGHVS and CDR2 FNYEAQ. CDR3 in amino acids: CASSLFSGNYNEQFF. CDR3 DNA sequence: TGTGCCAGCAGCTTATTTAGCGGGAACTACAATGAGCAGTTCTTC.